This is a list of T cell receptor beta chains from one sample in a study of type 1 regulatory T cells. Using its own MiXCR run on the reads, TCRdb lists one record per CDR3 protein. The sample contains tens of thousands of distinct CDR3 sequences, around 49% of which appear only once. These receptors have no identified antigens. The source material was cultured non-Tr1 T cells, either the whole culture or a sorted T cell fraction (not recorded which). These receptors all stem from a human donor in good health. Each CDR3 is given with its conserved first and last residue. Expanded clones are given a class, and other clones once, few, many or no size at all.

V gene	clone size	J gene	CDR3 protein
TRBV4-2	few	TRBJ2-3	CASSLGTSVSSTDTQYF
TRBV7-2	NA	TRBJ2-3	CASSLYGGGARDTQYF
TRBV12-3/TRBV12-4	once	TRBJ1-1	CASSFRTLNTEAFF
TRBV29-1	once	TRBJ1-1	CSVERPENTEAFF
TRBV6-5	NA	TRBJ1-1	CASRTGNTEAFF
TRBV27	NA	TRBJ2-3	CASSRQVSTDTQYF
TRBV5-6	NA	TRBJ2-1	CASSLGGFGANEQFF
TRBV20-1	NA	TRBJ1-2	CSARSDSWYGYTF
TRBV10-1	few	TRBJ1-5	CASSALRQVQVSLCNQPQHF
TRBV10-3	NA	TRBJ1-2	CAISGRTDYGYTF
TRBV23-1	NA	TRBJ2-7	CASSQSRLANSYEQYF
TRBV4-2	few	TRBJ2-3	CASSQDRANTDTQYF
TRBV5-5	few	TRBJ1-1	CASSPQGANTEAFF
TRBV7-9	NA	TRBJ2-7	CASSLTTGRSSYEQYF
TRBV11-2	NA	TRBJ1-4	CASSPSLGAFGWELFF
TRBV9	many	TRBJ1-4	CASSEGGYGEKLFF
TRBV28	few	TRBJ2-1	CASSLRQGYNEQFF
TRBV6-5	NA	TRBJ2-6	CASSYSPDRAGANVLTF
TRBV2	NA	TRBJ2-5	CASSELGRKTQYF
TRBV5-1	many	TRBJ2-7	CASSPGGQSNEQYF
TRBV5-5	few	TRBJ1-2	CASSPSGGTGDYGYTF
TRBV7-2	NA	TRBJ1-2	CTSSSYGQGAYGYTF
TRBV12-3/TRBV12-4	NA	TRBJ2-7	CASSPRDAARDEQYF
TRBV5-6	few	TRBJ1-6	CASKGQKNSPLHF
TRBV24-1	NA	TRBJ2-2	CATSPGQKNTGELFF
TRBV2	NA	TRBJ1-4	CASKGITGANEKLFF
TRBV12-3/TRBV12-4	NA	TRBJ1-1	CASSLDRLGRFGNTEAFF
TRBV19	NA	TRBJ1-5	CASSMGGRQPQHF
TRBV20-1	NA	TRBJ1-1	CSAVPGVPRLNTEAFF
TRBV5-1	medium-sized	TRBJ1-6	CASSTGGNSPLHF
TRBV7-9	NA	TRBJ1-1	CASSLAPTEAFF
TRBV5-1	NA	TRBJ2-5	CASSLVWETQYF
TRBV7-2	few	TRBJ1-2	CASSKGHNYGYTF
TRBV7-6	NA	TRBJ2-5	CASSQMGRALQETQYF
TRBV19	NA	TRBJ1-2	CATNKGQDGNGYTF
TRBV6-5	NA	TRBJ1-1	CATSGGNLNTEAFF
TRBV20-1	few	TRBJ2-5	CSTRTSGGVETQYF
TRBV3-1	NA	TRBJ2-1	CASSQDRTSGLSYNEQFF
TRBV5-1	NA	TRBJ2-3	CASSSILTPDTQYF
TRBV7-8	NA	TRBJ2-3	CASSLRVLATDTQYF
TRBV19	NA	TRBJ1-2	CASNPRPPDYGYTF
TRBV4-2	NA	TRBJ2-7	CASSQDFTGGPYEQYF
TRBV12-3/TRBV12-4	NA	TRBJ1-4	CASRPDSSRLFF
TRBV5-1	NA	TRBJ2-2	CASSSGQVGIGELFF
TRBV7-8	NA	TRBJ2-7	CASSLMGQATSYEQYF
TRBV7-2	NA	TRBJ2-1	CASSLVARRYNEQFF
TRBV20-1	NA	TRBJ1-1	CSARRQADTEAFF
TRBV11-3	few	TRBJ2-1	CASSWRQGGEQFF
TRBV6-5	NA	TRBJ2-3	CDSSSAGDTQYF
TRBV20-1	NA	TRBJ2-7	CSARRPGRGYEQYF
TRBV12-5	NA	TRBJ1-1	CASGLPQNTEAFF
TRBV12-3/TRBV12-4	NA	TRBJ1-3	CASTPQGGNGNTIYF